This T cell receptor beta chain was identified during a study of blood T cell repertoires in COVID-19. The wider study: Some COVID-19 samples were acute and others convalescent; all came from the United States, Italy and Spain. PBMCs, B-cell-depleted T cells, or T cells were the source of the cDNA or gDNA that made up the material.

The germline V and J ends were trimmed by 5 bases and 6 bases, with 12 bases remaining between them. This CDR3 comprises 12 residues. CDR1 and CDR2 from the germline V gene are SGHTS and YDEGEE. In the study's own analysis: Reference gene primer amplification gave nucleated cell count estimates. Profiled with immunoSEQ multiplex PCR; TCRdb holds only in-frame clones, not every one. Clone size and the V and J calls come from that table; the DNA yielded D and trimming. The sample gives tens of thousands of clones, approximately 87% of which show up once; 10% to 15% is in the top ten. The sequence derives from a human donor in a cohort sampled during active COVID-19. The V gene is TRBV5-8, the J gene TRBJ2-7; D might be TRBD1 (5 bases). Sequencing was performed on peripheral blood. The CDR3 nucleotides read TGTGCCAGCAGTTTGTTGGGGCTCGAGCAGTACTTC. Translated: CASSLLGLEQYF.